A selection of T cell receptor beta chains follows, all from one sample in a study of T cells in Graves' hyperthyroidism and ophthalmopathy. From the multiplex PCR reads, TCRdb called clonotypes with MiXCR, one entry per CDR3 protein. The table includes hundreds of thousands of distinct CDR3 sequences, roughly 24% detected once. The sequenced sample consisted of blood. The receptors were sampled from a woman in her thirties with Graves' ophthalmopathy. Both conserved end residues are part of each CDR3. D genes are given only for firm matches. Clone size is given for some rows only: seen once, a few or many times, or a class if the clone is expanded.

v_gene: TRBV25-1; j_gene: TRBJ2-7; d_gene: .; abundance: many; CDR3aa: CASSPLNPYEQYF; CDR3nt: TGTGCCAGCAGCCCCCTTAACCCCTACGAGCAGTACTTC
v_gene: TRBV30; j_gene: TRBJ1-1; d_gene: TRBD1; abundance: .; CDR3aa: CAWSTGVQTEAFF; CDR3nt: TGTGCCTGGAGCACAGGGGTGCAGACTGAAGCTTTCTTT
v_gene: TRBV7-2; j_gene: TRBJ2-3; d_gene: TRBD2; abundance: .; CDR3aa: CASSLAGGSNTDTQYF; CDR3nt: TGTGCCAGCAGCTTAGCAGGCGGGAGTAACACAGATACGCAGTATTTT
v_gene: TRBV4-2; j_gene: TRBJ1-1; d_gene: .; abundance: few; CDR3aa: CASSQSLRTEAFF; CDR3nt: TGTGCCAGCAGCCAATCCCTCAGGACTGAAGCTTTCTTT
v_gene: TRBV5-1; j_gene: TRBJ2-2; d_gene: .; abundance: many; CDR3aa: CASRGPETGELFF; CDR3nt: TGCGCCAGCAGGGGACCTGAGACCGGGGAGCTGTTTTTT
v_gene: TRBV3-1; j_gene: TRBJ2-2; d_gene: .; abundance: .; CDR3aa: CASSQEGPTELFF; CDR3nt: TGTGCCAGCAGCCAAGAGGGACCGACGGAGCTGTTTTTT
v_gene: TRBV12-5; j_gene: TRBJ1-2; d_gene: .; abundance: many; CDR3aa: CASGSGRSTYGYTF; CDR3nt: TGTGCTAGTGGTTCAGGGCGCTCAACCTATGGCTACACCTTC
v_gene: TRBV4-1; j_gene: TRBJ2-7; d_gene: .; abundance: many; CDR3aa: CASSQDRALSYEQYF; CDR3nt: TGCGCCAGCAGCCAAGATCGGGCACTCTCCTACGAGCAGTACTTC
v_gene: TRBV3-1; j_gene: TRBJ1-1; d_gene: .; abundance: .; CDR3aa: CASSLPGRDMNTEAFF; CDR3nt: TGTGCCAGCAGCCTCCCGGGGAGAGACATGAACACTGAAGCTTTCTTT
v_gene: TRBV27; j_gene: TRBJ1-1; d_gene: .; abundance: many; CDR3aa: CASSRPGRMNTEAFF; CDR3nt: TGTGCCAGCAGTCGACCGGGACGTATGAACACTGAAGCTTTCTTT
v_gene: TRBV12-3/TRBV12-4; j_gene: TRBJ1-5; d_gene: .; abundance: few; CDR3aa: CASSPGSVSNQPQHF; CDR3nt: TGTGCCAGCAGTCCAGGGAGTGTGAGCAATCAGCCCCAGCATTTT
v_gene: TRBV27; j_gene: TRBJ1-1; d_gene: .; abundance: many; CDR3aa: CASRGGDMNTEAFF; CDR3nt: TGTGCCAGCAGGGGAGGGGATATGAACACTGAAGCTTTCTTT
v_gene: TRBV20-1; j_gene: TRBJ1-6; d_gene: .; abundance: many; CDR3aa: CSANHLQGADSPLHF; CDR3nt: TGCAGTGCTAACCACCTACAGGGAGCGGATTCACCCCTCCACTTT
v_gene: TRBV6-1; j_gene: TRBJ1-2; d_gene: .; abundance: many; CDR3aa: CASSPRGPYTF; CDR3nt: TGTGCCAGCAGTCCCAGGGGACCATACACCTTC
v_gene: TRBV12-3/TRBV12-4; j_gene: TRBJ1-2; d_gene: .; abundance: few; CDR3aa: CASSLSTNYGYTF; CDR3nt: TGTGCCAGCAGTTTAAGTACTAACTATGGCTACACCTTC
v_gene: TRBV13; j_gene: TRBJ2-7; d_gene: .; abundance: many; CDR3aa: CASSLDYEQYF; CDR3nt: TGTGCCAGCAGCTTAGACTACGAGCAGTACTTC
v_gene: TRBV29-1; j_gene: TRBJ2-5; d_gene: .; abundance: once; CDR3aa: CSVEATGETQYF; CDR3nt: TGCAGCGTTGAGGCCACAGGAGAGACCCAGTACTTC
v_gene: TRBV2; j_gene: TRBJ2-2; d_gene: .; abundance: .; CDR3aa: CASSESSGFTGELFF; CDR3nt: TGTGCCAGCAGTGAATCCTCAGGCTTCACCGGGGAGCTGTTTTTT
v_gene: TRBV29-1; j_gene: TRBJ2-4; d_gene: .; abundance: .; CDR3aa: CSVGTLAKNIQYF; CDR3nt: TGCAGCGTTGGGACCCTAGCCAAAAACATTCAGTACTTC
v_gene: TRBV30; j_gene: TRBJ1-2; d_gene: .; abundance: many; CDR3aa: CAWSVQTVGDYGYTF; CDR3nt: TGTGCCTGGAGTGTACAAACAGTCGGGGACTATGGCTACACCTTC
v_gene: TRBV3-1; j_gene: TRBJ2-5; d_gene: .; abundance: few; CDR3aa: CASSLLAGAKETQYF; CDR3nt: TGTGCCAGCAGCCTTCTTGCCGGGGCTAAAGAGACCCAGTACTTC
v_gene: TRBV20-1; j_gene: TRBJ1-5; d_gene: TRBD1; abundance: .; CDR3aa: CSASGTANSNQPQHF; CDR3nt: TGCAGTGCTAGTGGGACAGCGAATAGCAATCAGCCCCAGCATTTT
v_gene: TRBV27; j_gene: TRBJ1-5; d_gene: TRBD1; abundance: few; CDR3aa: CASSLSSTGVGNQPQHF; CDR3nt: TGTGCCAGCAGTTTGAGCTCGACAGGGGTGGGCAATCAGCCCCAGCATTTT
v_gene: TRBV15; j_gene: TRBJ2-5; d_gene: .; abundance: many; CDR3aa: CATSRGAEETQYF; CDR3nt: TGTGCCACCAGCAGAGGAGCTGAAGAGACCCAGTACTTC
v_gene: TRBV6-4; j_gene: TRBJ1-5; d_gene: .; abundance: many; CDR3aa: CASSDTFTGINQPQHF; CDR3nt: TGTGCCAGCAGTGACACGTTCACAGGGATCAATCAGCCCCAGCATTTT
v_gene: TRBV6-1; j_gene: TRBJ2-5; d_gene: TRBD1; abundance: many; CDR3aa: CASSDPRTGQETQYF; CDR3nt: TGTGCCAGCAGTGACCCTAGGACAGGACAAGAGACCCAGTACTTC
v_gene: TRBV6-1; j_gene: TRBJ1-1; d_gene: .; abundance: many; CDR3aa: CASSEVPGAMNTEAFF; CDR3nt: TGTGCCAGCAGTGAAGTGCCAGGGGCCATGAACACTGAAGCTTTCTTT
v_gene: TRBV29-1; j_gene: TRBJ2-5; d_gene: .; abundance: .; CDR3aa: CSVQKNQKETQYF; CDR3nt: TGCAGCGTTCAGAAGAATCAAAAAGAGACCCAGTACTTC
v_gene: TRBV10-3; j_gene: TRBJ2-1; d_gene: .; abundance: many; CDR3aa: CAISAALNEQFF; CDR3nt: TGTGCCATCAGTGCCGCACTCAATGAGCAGTTCTTC
v_gene: TRBV4-1; j_gene: TRBJ2-2; d_gene: .; abundance: many; CDR3aa: CASSQSRSRMTNTGELFF; CDR3nt: TGCGCCAGCAGCCAATCTCGTTCGCGCATGACGAACACCGGGGAGCTGTTTTTT